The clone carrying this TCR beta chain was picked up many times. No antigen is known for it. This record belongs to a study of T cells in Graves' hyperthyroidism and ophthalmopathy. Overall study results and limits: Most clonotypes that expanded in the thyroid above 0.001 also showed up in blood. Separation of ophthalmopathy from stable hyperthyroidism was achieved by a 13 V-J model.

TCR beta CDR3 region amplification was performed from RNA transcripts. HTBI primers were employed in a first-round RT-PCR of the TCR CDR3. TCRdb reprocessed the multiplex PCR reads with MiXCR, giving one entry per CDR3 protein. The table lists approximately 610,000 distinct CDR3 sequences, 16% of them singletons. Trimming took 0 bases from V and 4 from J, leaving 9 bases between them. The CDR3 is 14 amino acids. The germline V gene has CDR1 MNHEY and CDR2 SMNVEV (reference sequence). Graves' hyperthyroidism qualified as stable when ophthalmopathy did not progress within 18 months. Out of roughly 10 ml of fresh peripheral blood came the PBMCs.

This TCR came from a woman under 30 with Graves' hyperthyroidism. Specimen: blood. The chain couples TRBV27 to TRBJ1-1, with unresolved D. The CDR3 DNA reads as TGTGCCAGCAGTTTATCCCGGTTCAGCACTGAAGCTTTCTTT. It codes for CASSLSRFSTEAFF.